The 2 T cell receptor beta chains below all came from one sample that was sequenced in a study of blood T cell repertoires in COVID-19. The method was immunoSEQ multiplex PCR; TCRdb's version includes in-frame clones alone and lacks a portion of them. The table includes 130,000 or so clones, roughly 80% detected once. Material: peripheral blood. Receptor source: a man in his fifties or sixties with acute or convalescent COVID-19.

A few counts support this clone. The chain uses TRBV2 and TRBJ2-2; D possibly corresponds to TRBD1 (6 bases). Trimming took off 6 bases at V and 6 bases at J, with 11 bases between the two ends. Germline CDR1 reads SNHLY; CDR2 reads FYNNEI. There are 13 residues in the CDR3. The CDR3 DNA reads as TGTGCCAGCAGCACAGGGTTCCCCGGGGAGCTGTTTTTT. Its protein is CASSTGFPGELFF.

The chain links TRBV5-1 to TRBJ1-2, with TRBD1 as a possible D gene (6 bases). V was pared by 1 base and J by 8 bases, with 21 bases between. The germline gives CDR1 SGHRS, CDR2 YFSETQ. The CDR3 has 16 amino acids. CDR3 sequence (DNA): TGCGCCAGCAGCTTGCCGACCAGGGGCCAAAAGCGGGGCTACACCTTC. Protein: CASSLPTRGQKRGYTF.